The clone carrying this T cell receptor (beta chain) was seen at least ten times. As yet, its antigen is unknown. From the reads, TCRdb called clonotypes with MiXCR, one entry per CDR3 protein. The repertoire includes about 740,000 distinct CDR3 sequences, 35% of them detected once, and more than 2.5% sits in the top ten. This sample stems from a study of T cell repertoires in cytomegalovirus infection. Study-wide context: CMV infection together with matching HLA type was indicated by public TCR beta signatures.

V was clipped by 1 base and J by 4 bases, with 8 bases between them. The germline V gene encodes CDR1 SGHVS and CDR2 FQNEAQ. The CDR3 extends over 14 amino acids. Regarding the study as a whole: There were carriers of CMV plus the relevant HLA, and cumulative public TCR beta family frequency identified them. HLA-C-restricted TCR beta clonotypes specific for CMV led the ex vivo response.

This chain links TRBV7-8 with TRBJ1-3, with D possibly matching TRBD1 (5 bases). The receptor's source is a human donor in good health (CMV status not recorded). Some clones in this sample may be carry-over from other donors' samples. The sequenced sample was PBMCs. CDR3 nucleotides: TGTGCCAGCAGCTTAGGACAGCCGGGAAACACCATATATTTT. It translates to CASSLGQPGNTIYF.